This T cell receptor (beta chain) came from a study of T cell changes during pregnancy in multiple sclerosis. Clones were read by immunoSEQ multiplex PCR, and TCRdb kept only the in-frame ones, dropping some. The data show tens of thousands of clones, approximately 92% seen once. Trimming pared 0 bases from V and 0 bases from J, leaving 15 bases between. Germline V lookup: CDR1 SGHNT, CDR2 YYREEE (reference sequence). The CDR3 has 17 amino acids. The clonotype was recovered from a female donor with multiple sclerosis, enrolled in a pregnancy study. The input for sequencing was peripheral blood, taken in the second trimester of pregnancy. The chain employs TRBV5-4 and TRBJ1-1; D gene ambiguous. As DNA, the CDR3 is TGTGCCAGCAGCTTGGTGCCAGGTCCTAATCTGAACACTGAAGCTTTCTTT. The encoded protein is CASSLVPGPNLNTEAFF.